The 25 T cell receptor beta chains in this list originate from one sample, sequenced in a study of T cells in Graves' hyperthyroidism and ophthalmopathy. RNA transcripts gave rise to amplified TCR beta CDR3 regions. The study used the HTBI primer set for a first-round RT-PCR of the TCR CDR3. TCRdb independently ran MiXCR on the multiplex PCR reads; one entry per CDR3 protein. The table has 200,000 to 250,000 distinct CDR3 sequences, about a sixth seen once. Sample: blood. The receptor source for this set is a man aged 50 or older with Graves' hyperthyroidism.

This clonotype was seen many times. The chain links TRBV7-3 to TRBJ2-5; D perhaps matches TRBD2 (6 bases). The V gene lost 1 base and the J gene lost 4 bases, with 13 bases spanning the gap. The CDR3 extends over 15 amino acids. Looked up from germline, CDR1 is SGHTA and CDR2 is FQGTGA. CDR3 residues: CASSLSHGEVETQYF. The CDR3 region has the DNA TGTGCCAGCAGCTTAAGCCACGGGGAGGTAGAGACCCAGTACTTC.

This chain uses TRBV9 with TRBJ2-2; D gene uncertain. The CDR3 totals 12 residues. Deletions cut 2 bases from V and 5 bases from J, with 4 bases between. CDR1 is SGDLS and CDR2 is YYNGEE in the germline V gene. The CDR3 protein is CASSVLTGELFF. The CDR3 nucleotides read TGTGCCAGCAGCGTGTTGACCGGGGAGCTGTTTTTT.

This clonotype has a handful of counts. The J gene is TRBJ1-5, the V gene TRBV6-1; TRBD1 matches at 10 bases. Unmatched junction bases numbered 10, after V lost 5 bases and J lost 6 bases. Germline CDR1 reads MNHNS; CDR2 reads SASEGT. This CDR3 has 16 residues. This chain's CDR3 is CASSPHGQGGTQPQHF. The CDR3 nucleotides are TGTGCCAGCAGTCCACATGGACAGGGGGGGACTCAGCCCCAGCATTTT.

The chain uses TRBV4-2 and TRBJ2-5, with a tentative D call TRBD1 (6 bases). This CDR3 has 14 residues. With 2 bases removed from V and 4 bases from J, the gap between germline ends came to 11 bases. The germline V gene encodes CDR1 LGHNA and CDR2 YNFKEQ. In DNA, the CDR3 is TGTGCCAGCAGCCAATCAGGGGCGAGAGAGACCCAGTACTTC. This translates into CASSQSGARETQYF.

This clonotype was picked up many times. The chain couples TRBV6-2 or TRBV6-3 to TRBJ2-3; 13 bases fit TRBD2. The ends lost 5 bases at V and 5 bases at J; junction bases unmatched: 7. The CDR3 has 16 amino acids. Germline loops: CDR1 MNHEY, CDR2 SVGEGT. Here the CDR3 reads CASSPGLAGAGDTQYF. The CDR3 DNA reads TGTGCCAGCAGTCCCGGACTAGCGGGAGCCGGAGATACGCAGTATTTT.

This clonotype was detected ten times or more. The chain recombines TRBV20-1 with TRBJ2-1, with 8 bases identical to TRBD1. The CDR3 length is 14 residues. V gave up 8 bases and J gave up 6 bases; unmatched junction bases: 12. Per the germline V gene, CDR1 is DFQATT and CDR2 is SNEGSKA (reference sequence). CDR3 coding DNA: TGCAGTTCCTGGCGAGCAGGGGGCTTCAATGAGCAGTTCTTC. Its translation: CSSWRAGGFNEQFF.

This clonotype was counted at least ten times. The DNA for the CDR3 is TGTGCCAGCAAGGGAGGTGCGGTCGGGGAGCTGTTTTTT. Encoded protein: CASKGGAVGELFF. The chain is built from TRBV2 and TRBJ2-2; tentatively, D is TRBD2 (6 bases). This CDR3 has 13 amino acids. Deletions cut 7 bases from V and 7 bases from J, with 13 bases between. Germline CDR1 reads SNHLY; CDR2 reads FYNNEI.

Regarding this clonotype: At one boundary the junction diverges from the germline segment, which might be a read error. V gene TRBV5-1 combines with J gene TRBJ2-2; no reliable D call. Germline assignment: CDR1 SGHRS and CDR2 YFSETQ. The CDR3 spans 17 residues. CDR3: CASSPGFKRVTTGELFF. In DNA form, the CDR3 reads TGTGCCAGCAGCCCGGGCTTTAAAAGGGTTACGACCGGGGAGCTGTTTTTT.

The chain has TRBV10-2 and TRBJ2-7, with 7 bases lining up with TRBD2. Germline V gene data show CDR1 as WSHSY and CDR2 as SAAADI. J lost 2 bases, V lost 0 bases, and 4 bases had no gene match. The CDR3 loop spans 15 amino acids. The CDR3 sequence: CASSESGGRTYEQYF. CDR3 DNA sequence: TGCGCCAGCAGTGAGTCGGGCGGGAGAACCTACGAGCAGTACTTC.

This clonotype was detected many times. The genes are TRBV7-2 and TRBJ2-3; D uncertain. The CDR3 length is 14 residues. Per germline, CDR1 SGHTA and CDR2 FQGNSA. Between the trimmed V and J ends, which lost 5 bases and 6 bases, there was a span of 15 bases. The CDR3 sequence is CASSTTGTVDTQYF. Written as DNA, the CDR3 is TGTGCCAGCAGCACCACGGGTACCGTGGATACGCAGTATTTT.

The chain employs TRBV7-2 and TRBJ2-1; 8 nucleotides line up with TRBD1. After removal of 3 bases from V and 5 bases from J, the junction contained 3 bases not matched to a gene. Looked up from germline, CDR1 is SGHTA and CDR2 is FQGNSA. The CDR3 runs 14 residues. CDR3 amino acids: CASSLDREDNEQFF. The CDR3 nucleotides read TGTGCCAGCAGCTTGGACAGGGAGGACAATGAGCAGTTCTTC.

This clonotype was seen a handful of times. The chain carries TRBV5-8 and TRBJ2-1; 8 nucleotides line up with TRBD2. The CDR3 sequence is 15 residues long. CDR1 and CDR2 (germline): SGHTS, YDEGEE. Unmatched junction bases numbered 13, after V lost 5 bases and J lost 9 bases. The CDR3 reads CASRSTGSGRSEQFF. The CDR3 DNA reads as TGTGCCAGCAGATCCACCGGAAGCGGGAGAAGTGAGCAGTTCTTC.

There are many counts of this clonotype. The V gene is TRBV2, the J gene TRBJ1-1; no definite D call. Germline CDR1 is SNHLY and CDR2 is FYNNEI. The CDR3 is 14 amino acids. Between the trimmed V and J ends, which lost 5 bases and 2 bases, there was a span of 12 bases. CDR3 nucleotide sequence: TGTGCCAGCAGTACTCGGACGGTTAACACTGAAGCTTTCTTT. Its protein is CASSTRTVNTEAFF.

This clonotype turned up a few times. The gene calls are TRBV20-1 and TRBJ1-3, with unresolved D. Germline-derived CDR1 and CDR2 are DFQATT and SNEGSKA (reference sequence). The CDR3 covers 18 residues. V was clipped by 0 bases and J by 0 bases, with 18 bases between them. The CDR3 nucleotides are TGCAGTGCTAGAGATCTCTTTACAGCAAAAAACTCTGGAAACACCATATATTTT. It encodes CSARDLFTAKNSGNTIYF.

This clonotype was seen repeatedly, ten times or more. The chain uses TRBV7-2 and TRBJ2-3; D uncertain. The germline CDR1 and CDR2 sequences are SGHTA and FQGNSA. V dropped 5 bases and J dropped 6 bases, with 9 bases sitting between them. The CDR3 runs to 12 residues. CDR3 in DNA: TGTGCCAGCAGCCTAATTACGGATACGCAGTATTTT. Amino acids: CASSLITDTQYF.

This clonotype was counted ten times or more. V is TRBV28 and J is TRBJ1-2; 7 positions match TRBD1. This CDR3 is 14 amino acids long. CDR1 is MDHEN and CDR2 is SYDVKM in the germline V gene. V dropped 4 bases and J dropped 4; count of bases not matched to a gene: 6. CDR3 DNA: TGTGCCAGCAGTTCAGGGGGGCGCTTCTATGGCTACACCTTC. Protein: CASSSGGRFYGYTF.

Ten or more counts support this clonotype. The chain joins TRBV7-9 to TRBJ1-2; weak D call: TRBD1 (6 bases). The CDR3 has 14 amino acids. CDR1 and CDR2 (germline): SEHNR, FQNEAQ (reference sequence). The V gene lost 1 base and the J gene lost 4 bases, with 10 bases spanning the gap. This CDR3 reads CASSLGRGTYGYTF. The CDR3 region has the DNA TGTGCCAGCAGCTTAGGCAGGGGCACCTATGGCTACACCTTC.

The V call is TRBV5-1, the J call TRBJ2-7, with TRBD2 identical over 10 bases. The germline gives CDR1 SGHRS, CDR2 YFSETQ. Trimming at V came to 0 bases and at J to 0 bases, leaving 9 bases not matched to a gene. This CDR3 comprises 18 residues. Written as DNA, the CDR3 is TGCGCCAGCAGCTTGGGGGGACGGACTAGCGGATACTCCTACGAGCAGTACTTC. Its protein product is CASSLGGRTSGYSYEQYF.

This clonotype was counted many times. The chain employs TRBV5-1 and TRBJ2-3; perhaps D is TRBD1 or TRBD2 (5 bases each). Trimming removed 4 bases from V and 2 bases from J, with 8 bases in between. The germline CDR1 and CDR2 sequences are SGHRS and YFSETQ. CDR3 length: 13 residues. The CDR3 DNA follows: TGCGCCAGCAGCCGGGACGCCACAGATACGCAGTATTTT. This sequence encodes CASSRDATDTQYF.

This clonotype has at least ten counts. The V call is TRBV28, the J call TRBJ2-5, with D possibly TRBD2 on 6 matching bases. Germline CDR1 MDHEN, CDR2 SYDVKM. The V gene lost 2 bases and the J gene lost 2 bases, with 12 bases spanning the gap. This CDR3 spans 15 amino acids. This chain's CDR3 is CASSLSFSGQETQYF. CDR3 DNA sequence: TGTGCCAGCAGTTTAAGCTTTAGCGGACAAGAGACCCAGTACTTC.

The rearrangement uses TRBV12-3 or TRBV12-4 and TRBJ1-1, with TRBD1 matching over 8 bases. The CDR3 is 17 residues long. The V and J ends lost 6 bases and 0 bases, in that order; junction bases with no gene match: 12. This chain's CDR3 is CASSPPGQDSMNTEAFF. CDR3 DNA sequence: TGTGCCAGCAGCCCTCCGGGACAGGACTCCATGAACACTGAAGCTTTCTTT.

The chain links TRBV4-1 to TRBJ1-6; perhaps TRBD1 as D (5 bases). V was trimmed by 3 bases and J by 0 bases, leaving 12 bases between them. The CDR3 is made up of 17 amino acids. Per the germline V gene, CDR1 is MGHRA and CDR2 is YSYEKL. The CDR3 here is CASSHGTANSYNSPLHF. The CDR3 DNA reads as TGCGCCAGCAGCCACGGGACCGCGAACTCCTATAATTCACCCCTCCACTTT.

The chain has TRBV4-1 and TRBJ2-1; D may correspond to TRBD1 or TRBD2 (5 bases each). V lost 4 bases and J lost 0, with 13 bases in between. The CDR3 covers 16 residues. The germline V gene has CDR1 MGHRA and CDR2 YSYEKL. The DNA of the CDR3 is TGCGCCAGCAGCCTCCCCGGGGCGAGCTCCTACAATGAGCAGTTCTTC. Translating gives CASSLPGASSYNEQFF.

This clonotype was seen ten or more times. This chain's CDR3 is CASSRDSGRGNEQFF. The CDR3 DNA is TGTGCCAGCAGTAGAGATAGCGGGAGGGGTAATGAGCAGTTCTTC. V is TRBV12-3 or TRBV12-4 and J is TRBJ2-1; 11 bases fit TRBD2. There are 15 residues in the CDR3. The junction had 7 bases not matched to a gene; V was cut back by 5 bases and J by 7 bases.

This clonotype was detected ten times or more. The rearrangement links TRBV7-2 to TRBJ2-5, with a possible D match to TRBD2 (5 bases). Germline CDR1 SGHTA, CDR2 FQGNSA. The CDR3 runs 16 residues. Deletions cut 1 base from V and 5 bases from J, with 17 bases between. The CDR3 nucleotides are TGTGCCAGCAGCTTAGGGCTAGATGCGGGCTCCGAGACCCAGTACTTC. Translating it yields CASSLGLDAGSETQYF.